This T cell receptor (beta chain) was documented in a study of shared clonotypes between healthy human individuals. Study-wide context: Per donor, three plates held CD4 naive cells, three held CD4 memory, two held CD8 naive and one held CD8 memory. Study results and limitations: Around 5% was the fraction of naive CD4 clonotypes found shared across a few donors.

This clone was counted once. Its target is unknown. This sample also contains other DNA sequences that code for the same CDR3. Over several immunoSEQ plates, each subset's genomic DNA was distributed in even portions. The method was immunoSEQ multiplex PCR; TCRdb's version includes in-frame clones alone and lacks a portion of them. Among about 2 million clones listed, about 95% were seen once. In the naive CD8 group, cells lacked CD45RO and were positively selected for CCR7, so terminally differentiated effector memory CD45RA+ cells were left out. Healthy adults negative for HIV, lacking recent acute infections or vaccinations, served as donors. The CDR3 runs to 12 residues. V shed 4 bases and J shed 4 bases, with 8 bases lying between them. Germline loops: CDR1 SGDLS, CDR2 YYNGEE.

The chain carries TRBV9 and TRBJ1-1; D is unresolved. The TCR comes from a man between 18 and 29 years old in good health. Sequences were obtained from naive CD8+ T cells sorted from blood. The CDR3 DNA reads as TGTGCCAGCAGCCCCCCGGGCACTGAAGCTTTCTTT. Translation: CASSPPGTEAFF.